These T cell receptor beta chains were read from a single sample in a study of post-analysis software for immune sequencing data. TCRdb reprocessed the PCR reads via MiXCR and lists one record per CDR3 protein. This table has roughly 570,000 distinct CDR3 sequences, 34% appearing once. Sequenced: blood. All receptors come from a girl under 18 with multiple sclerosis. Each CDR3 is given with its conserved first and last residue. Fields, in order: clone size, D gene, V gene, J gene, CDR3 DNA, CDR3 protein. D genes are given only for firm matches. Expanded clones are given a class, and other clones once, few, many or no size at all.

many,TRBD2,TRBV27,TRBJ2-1,TGTGCCAGCAGTTTCAGCCTAGCGGGGGGGCAGAATGAGCAGTTCTTC,CASSFSLAGGQNEQFF
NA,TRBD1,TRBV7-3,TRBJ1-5,TGTGCCAGCAGCCCCCGACCAGGACAGGGTAGCAATCAGCCCCAGCATTTT,CASSPRPGQGSNQPQHF
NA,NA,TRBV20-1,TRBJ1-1,TGCAGTGCTAGGTACCAGGGTTCAAGAGCTTTCTTT,CSARYQGSRAFF
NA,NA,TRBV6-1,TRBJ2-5,TGTGCCAGCAGTGAACAGGGGCAAGGGGAGACCCAGTACTTC,CASSEQGQGETQYF
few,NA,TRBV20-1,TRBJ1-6,TGCAGTGCGACGGGACTGACTACTTATTCACCCCTCCACTTT,CSATGLTTYSPLHF
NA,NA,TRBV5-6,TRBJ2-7,TGTGCCAGCAGCTTGATGGCAGCCTACGAGCAGTACTTC,CASSLMAAYEQYF
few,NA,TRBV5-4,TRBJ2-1,TGTGCCAGCAGCCTTGACGGGGTAGGGTCCTACAATGAGCAGTTCTTC,CASSLDGVGSYNEQFF
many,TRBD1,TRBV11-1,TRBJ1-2,TGTGCCAGCAGCTCAACAGTGAGGGGGGGCAGGGGGCAAACAAATGTCGAAGGCTATGGCTACACCTTC,CASSSTVRGGRGQTNVEGYGYTF
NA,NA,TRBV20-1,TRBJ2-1,TGCAGTGCCCCGGGGCAGGGGAATTATGAGCAGTTCTTC,CSAPGQGNYEQFF
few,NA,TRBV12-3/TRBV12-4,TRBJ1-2,TGTGCCAGCAGCCACAGGACAGAGCCTAACTATGGCTACACCTTC,CASSHRTEPNYGYTF
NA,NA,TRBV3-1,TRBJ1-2,TGTGCCAGCAGCCAAACCGGCGGGAAATCTGGCTACACCTTC,CASSQTGGKSGYTF
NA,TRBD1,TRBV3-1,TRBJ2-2,TGTGCCAGCAGCCAAGATGTCAGGGGGCGCCGTACCGGGGAGCTGTTTTTT,CASSQDVRGRRTGELFF
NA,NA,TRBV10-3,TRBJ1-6,TGTGCCATCAGTCGAAGGACAGAGAATTCACCCCTCCACTTT,CAISRRTENSPLHF
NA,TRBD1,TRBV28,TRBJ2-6,TGTGCCAGCAGTTTGGGACAGGGGCTAGCTGGGGCCAACGTCCTGACTTTC,CASSLGQGLAGANVLTF
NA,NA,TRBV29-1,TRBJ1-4,TGCAGCGTGGTAGCCATCCCGGGAGGAGAAAAACTGTTTTTT,CSVVAIPGGEKLFF
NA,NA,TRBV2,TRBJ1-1,TGTGCCAGCACGGCCCAAGGACTGATGAACACTGAAGCTTTCTTT,CASTAQGLMNTEAFF
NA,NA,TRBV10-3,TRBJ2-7,TGTGCCATCAGTGATGGCGGAACGGGCGAGCAGTACTTC,CAISDGGTGEQYF
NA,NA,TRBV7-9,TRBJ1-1,TGTGCCAGCAGCTCGATGGGGGGGGTGAACACTGAAGCTTTCTTT,CASSSMGGVNTEAFF
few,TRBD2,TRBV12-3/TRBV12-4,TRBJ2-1,TGTGCCAGCAGTTTACTAGCGGGGGGCGTCAATGAGCAGTTCTTC,CASSLLAGGVNEQFF
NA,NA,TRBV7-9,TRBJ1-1,TGTGCCAGCAGCCCCGACGGGGACACTGAAGCTTTCTTT,CASSPDGDTEAFF
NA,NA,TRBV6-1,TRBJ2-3,TGTGCCAGCAGTAAAGCTTGGGGACAGTCGCGGGGTACGCAGTATTTT,CASSKAWGQSRGTQYF
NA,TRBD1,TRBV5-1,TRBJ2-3,TGCGCCAGCAGCTTGGTTCGGACAGGGGGCGCATGGGATACGCAGTATTTT,CASSLVRTGGAWDTQYF
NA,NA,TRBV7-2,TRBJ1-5,TGTGCCAGCAGCACCCGCGGGACGGCCAGCAATCAGCCCCAGCATTTT,CASSTRGTASNQPQHF
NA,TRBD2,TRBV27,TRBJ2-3,TGTGCCAGCAGTTTGTGGGAGGGAATGTCAGATACGCAGTATTTT,CASSLWEGMSDTQYF
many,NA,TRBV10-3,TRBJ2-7,TGTGCCATCAGCGACCCCCCCTCAGTATCCGAGCAGTACTTC,CAISDPPSVSEQYF
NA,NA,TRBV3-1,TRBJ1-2,TGTGCCAGCAGCCAAGATCCGACCGGGCTTGGTGGCTACACCTTC,CASSQDPTGLGGYTF
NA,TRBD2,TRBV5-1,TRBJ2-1,TGCGCCAGCAGCTTCGTAGCGGGGGGGAACAATGAGCAGTTCTTC,CASSFVAGGNNEQFF
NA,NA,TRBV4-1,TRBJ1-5,TGCGCCAGCAGCCAAAAGGGGTTAGGGGGTAATCAGCCCCAGCATTTT,CASSQKGLGGNQPQHF
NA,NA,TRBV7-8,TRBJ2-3,TGTGCCAGCAGCTTACAGAGGTGGGGCCCAGATACGCAGTATTTT,CASSLQRWGPDTQYF
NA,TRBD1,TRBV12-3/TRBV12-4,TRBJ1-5,TGTGCCAGCAGTTTAGCCGGACAGGGGGCAGCCCAGCCCCAGCATTTT,CASSLAGQGAAQPQHF
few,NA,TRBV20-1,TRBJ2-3,TGCAGTGCTAGAGCGCAGACTAGAAGCACAGATACGCAGTATTTT,CSARAQTRSTDTQYF
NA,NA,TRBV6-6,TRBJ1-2,TGTGCCAGCAGGGCCGGGGACGGGTATGGCTACACCTTC,CASRAGDGYGYTF
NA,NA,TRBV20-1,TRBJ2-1,TGCAGTGCTAGAAGCGTGACAGGGGGCGCCGAGGGACTAGCGGCCCATGAGCAGTTCTTC,CSARSVTGGAEGLAAHEQFF
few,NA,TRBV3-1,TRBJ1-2,TGTGCCAGCAGCCAAACGGCCGGCTCAGCTAACTATGGCTACACCTTC,CASSQTAGSANYGYTF
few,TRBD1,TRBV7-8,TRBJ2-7,TGTGCCAGCAGCTTAGATGGACAGGGGGTAACCTACGAGCAGTACTTC,CASSLDGQGVTYEQYF
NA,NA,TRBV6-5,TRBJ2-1,TGTGCCAGCAGCTTTCCGGGACTCCCAGCAAAGCGGTTCTTC,CASSFPGLPAKRFF
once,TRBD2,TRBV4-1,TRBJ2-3,TGCGCCAGCAGCCAAACTAGCGGGGGGACCGTGTTAACAGATACGCAGTATTTT,CASSQTSGGTVLTDTQYF
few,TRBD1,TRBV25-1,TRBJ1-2,TGTGCCAGCAGTGGGGGACAGGGTTATGGCTACACCTTC,CASSGGQGYGYTF
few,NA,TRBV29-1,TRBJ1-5,TGCAGCGTCCAGGGGTCACCGGGGGGGAATCAGCCCCAGCATTTT,CSVQGSPGGNQPQHF
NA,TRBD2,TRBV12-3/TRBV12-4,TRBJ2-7,TGTGCCAGCAGCCCCGGGGGGAGTGGGGCCCACGAGCAGTACTTC,CASSPGGSGAHEQYF
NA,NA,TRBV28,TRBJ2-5,TGTGCCAGCAGTTGGGGGGAACGGGGCTTTCAAGAGACCCAGTACTTC,CASSWGERGFQETQYF
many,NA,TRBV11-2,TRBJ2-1,TGTGCCAGCAGCCCCAGTAATGAGCAGTTCTTC,CASSPSNEQFF
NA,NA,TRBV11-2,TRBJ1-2,TGTGCCAGCAGCTTAGGCCCCGCGGGTTTCCCTAACTATGGCTACACCTTC,CASSLGPAGFPNYGYTF
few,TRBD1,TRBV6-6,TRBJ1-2,TGTGCCAGCAGTCACCGGGACAGCACTAACTATGGCTACACCTTC,CASSHRDSTNYGYTF
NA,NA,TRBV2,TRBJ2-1,TGTGCCAACTCCGGGGGCAGGGGTGTAGACAATGAGCAGTTCTTC,CANSGGRGVDNEQFF
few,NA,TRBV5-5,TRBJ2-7,TGTGCCAGCAGCTTGGGAGTCGACAGCCTCTCCTACGAGCAGTACTTC,CASSLGVDSLSYEQYF
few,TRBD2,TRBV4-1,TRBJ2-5,TGCGCCAGCAGCATCCGACTAGCGGGGGGACAAGAGACCCAGTACTTC,CASSIRLAGGQETQYF
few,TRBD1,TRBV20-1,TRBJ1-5,TGCAGTGCTAGAGGGGGGACAGGGGGGTATAGCAATCAGCCCCAGCATTTT,CSARGGTGGYSNQPQHF
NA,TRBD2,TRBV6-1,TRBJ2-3,TGTGCCAGCAGTGCACGGACTAGCGGACTCACAGATACGCAGTATTTT,CASSARTSGLTDTQYF
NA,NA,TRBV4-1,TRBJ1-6,TGCGCCAGCAGCCCTGAACCCGACGGGGTTCGAATGGAAAATTCACCCCTCCACTTT,CASSPEPDGVRMENSPLHF
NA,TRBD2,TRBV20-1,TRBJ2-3,TGCAGTGTAGCGGGGGCTACAGATACGCAGTATTTT,CSVAGATDTQYF